This passage covers 12 T cell receptor beta chains from one sample sequenced in a study of control samples from healthy donors and cancer patients. The protocol was immunoSEQ multiplex PCR, while the TCRdb copy is restricted to in-frame clones and leaves out a portion. Here the sample spans 150,000 to 160,000 clones, more than 85% being singletons. Sequences were obtained from blood. Receptor source: a man aged 50 or older in good health.

This chain connects TRBV28 to TRBJ2-3; the match to TRBD1 covers 7 bases. Germline CDR1 and CDR2: MDHEN and SYDVKM. This CDR3 comprises 15 residues. V was clipped by 4 bases and J by 1 base; unmatched bases: 5. The CDR3 protein is CASSSPGGGTDTQYF. The CDR3 nucleotides are TGTGCCAGCAGTTCTCCAGGGGGAGGCACAGATACGCAGTATTTT.

V gene TRBV3-1 (or the pseudogene TRBV3-2) combines with J gene TRBJ2-2; maybe TRBD2 (6 bases). V was shortened by 4 bases and J by 5 bases, with 14 bases between the two germline ends. Germline V gene sequence: CDR1 LGHDT, CDR2 YNNKEL (reference sequence). The CDR3 is 15 residues long. CDR3 region: CASSLADPRTGELFF. CDR3 DNA: TGTGCCAGCAGCCTAGCGGACCCCAGGACCGGGGAGCTGTTTTTT.

Note on this clone: The same CDR3 can be traced to other DNA sequences in this sample. This chain links TRBV5-1 with TRBJ2-5; D not certain. The germline V and J ends were trimmed by 0 bases and 5 bases, with 8 bases remaining between them. The length of the CDR3 is 13 residues. CDR1 is SGHRS and CDR2 is YFSETQ in the germline V gene. CDR3 sequence (DNA): TGCGCCAGCAGCTTGGGAGCTGGGGAGACCCAGTACTTC. It codes for CASSLGAGETQYF.

The chain employs TRBV28 and TRBJ2-5; tentatively, D is TRBD1 (5 bases). V lost 1 base to trimming and J lost 4 bases, with 10 bases between them. Germline V lookup: CDR1 MDHEN, CDR2 SYDVKM. This CDR3 region has 14 residues. Here the CDR3 reads CASSLSRVVETQYF. The CDR3 nucleotides are TGTGCCAGCAGTTTATCCAGGGTGGTAGAGACCCAGTACTTC.

This chain connects TRBV30 to TRBJ2-6, with 10 bases lining up with TRBD2. Germline CDR1 is GTSNPN and CDR2 is SVGIG (reference sequence). The CDR3 consists of 20 residues. The trim removed 0 bases at V and 2 bases at J, leaving 13 bases unmatched. The CDR3 loop reads CAWSVLLSSGRYPGANVLTF. The CDR3 DNA is TGTGCCTGGAGTGTACTTTTGTCTAGCGGGAGATACCCTGGGGCCAACGTCCTGACTTTC.

The chain employs TRBV21-1 and TRBJ1-2; the table's D call, TRBD1, has no DNA check behind it. TRBV21-1 is assigned pseudogene status. The CDR3 totals 13 residues. The CDR3 sequence: CASSKGTVDGYTF. The CDR3 DNA reads as TGTGCCAGCAGCAAAGGCACAGTAGATGGCTACACCTTC.

This sequence joins TRBV5-1 and TRBJ2-5; 8 bases are shared with TRBD2. The CDR3 contains 16 residues. V was clipped by 6 bases and J by 5 bases; unmatched bases: 15. Per germline, CDR1 SGHRS and CDR2 YFSETQ. This CDR3 reads CASTPGGAGRGETQYF. The CDR3 nucleotides read TGCGCCAGCACCCCGGGGGGGGCCGGTCGGGGCGAGACCCAGTACTTC.

This clone was detected once. The J gene is TRBJ1-1, the V gene TRBV5-1, with 8 positions matching TRBD1. The trim removed 4 bases at V and 5 bases at J, leaving 10 bases unmatched. The germline gives CDR1 SGHRS, CDR2 YFSETQ. This CDR3 is built from 15 residues. The CDR3 is CASSRTDRGRTEAFF. As DNA, the CDR3 is TGCGCCAGCAGCCGAACAGACAGGGGCAGGACTGAAGCTTTCTTT.

CDR3 protein: CASTPGLGYEQYF. The CDR3 nucleotides are TGTGCCAGCACGCCGGGACTAGGCTACGAGCAGTACTTC. The rearrangement uses TRBV19 and TRBJ2-7; 8 positions match TRBD2. The CDR3 consists of 13 residues. In germline, CDR1 is LNHDA, CDR2 SQIVND (reference sequence). V lost 9 bases to trimming and J lost 3 bases; unmatched junction nucleotides: 7.

The chain employs TRBV19 and TRBJ2-7, with 12 bases lining up with TRBD2. Trimming removed 2 bases from V and 1 base from J; junction bases left unmatched: 0. The CDR3 sequence is 15 residues long. Germline V gene data show CDR1 as LNHDA and CDR2 as SQIVND (reference sequence). For the CDR3, the DNA is TGTGCCAGTAGTATAACTAGCGGGAGGTCCTACGAGCAGTACTTC. Translating it yields CASSITSGRSYEQYF.

This clone was seen once. The chain has TRBV27 and TRBJ1-6, with D unresolved. Trimming removed 3 bases at V and 9 bases at J, with 9 bases between. This CDR3 comprises 13 residues. CDR1 is MNHEY, CDR2 SMNVEV, per germline (reference sequence). The CDR3 sequence is CASSFIGFSPLHF. CDR3 bases: TGTGCCAGCAGTTTTATTGGGTTTTCACCCCTCCACTTT.

Here the CDR3 reads CATRDRSSYNEQFF. The CDR3 DNA sequence: TGTGCCACCCGGGACAGGAGCTCCTACAATGAGCAGTTCTTC. The chain employs TRBV10-3 and TRBJ2-1; the match to TRBD1 covers 8 bases. The J segment lost 0 bases and the V segment lost 10 bases, leaving 5 bases of the junction unmatched. CDR3 size: 14 residues. The V gene's germline CDR1 is ENHRY and CDR2 SYGVKD.